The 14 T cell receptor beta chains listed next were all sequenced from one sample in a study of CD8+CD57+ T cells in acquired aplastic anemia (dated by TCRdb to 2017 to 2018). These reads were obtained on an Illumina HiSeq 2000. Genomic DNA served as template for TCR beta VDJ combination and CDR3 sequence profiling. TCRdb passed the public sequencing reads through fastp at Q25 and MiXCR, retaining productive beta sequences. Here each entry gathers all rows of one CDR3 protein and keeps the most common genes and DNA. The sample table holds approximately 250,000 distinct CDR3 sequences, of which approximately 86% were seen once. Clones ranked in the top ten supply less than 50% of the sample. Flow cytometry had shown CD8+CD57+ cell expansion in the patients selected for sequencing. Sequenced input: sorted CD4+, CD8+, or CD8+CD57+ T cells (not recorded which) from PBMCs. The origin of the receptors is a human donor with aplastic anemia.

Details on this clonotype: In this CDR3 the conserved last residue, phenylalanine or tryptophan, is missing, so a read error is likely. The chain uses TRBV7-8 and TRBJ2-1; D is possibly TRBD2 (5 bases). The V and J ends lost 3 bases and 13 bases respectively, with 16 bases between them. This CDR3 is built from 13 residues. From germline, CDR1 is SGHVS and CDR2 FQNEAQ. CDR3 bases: TGTGCCAGCAGCTTCGGGGTAAAGAGTCCCCAGTTCTTG. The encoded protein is CASSFGVKSPQFL.

This CDR3 reads CASSLVVSGTGYEQYF. The CDR3, as DNA: TGTGCCAGCAGCTTAGTAGTTAGCGGGACAGGCTACGAGCAGTACTTC. The chain uses TRBV7-8 and TRBJ2-7; D might be TRBD1 or TRBD2, each matching 8 bases. Germline-derived CDR1 and CDR2 are SGHVS and FQNEAQ. This CDR3 comprises 16 residues. Between the trimmed V and J ends, which lost 1 base and 3 bases, there was a span of 16 bases.

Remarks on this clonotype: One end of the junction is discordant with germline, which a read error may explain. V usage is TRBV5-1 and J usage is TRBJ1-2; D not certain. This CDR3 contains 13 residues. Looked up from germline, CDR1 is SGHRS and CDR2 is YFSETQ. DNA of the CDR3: TGCGCCAGCAGCTTGGGCCGCGACTACGGCTACACCTTC. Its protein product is CASSLGRDYGYTF. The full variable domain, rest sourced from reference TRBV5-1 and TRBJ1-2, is KAGVTQTPRYLIKTRGQQVTLSCSPISGHRSVSWYQQTPGQGLQFLFEYFSETQRNKGNFPGRFSGRQFSNSRSEMNVSTLELGDSALYLCASSLGRDYGYTFGSGTRLTVV.

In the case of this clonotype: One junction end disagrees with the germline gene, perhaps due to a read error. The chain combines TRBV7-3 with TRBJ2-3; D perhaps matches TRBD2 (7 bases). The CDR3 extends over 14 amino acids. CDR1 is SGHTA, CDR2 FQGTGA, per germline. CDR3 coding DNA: TGTGCCAGCAGCCTAGGGGGAGGGGATCACACAGATACTTTT. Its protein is CASSLGGGDHTDTF.

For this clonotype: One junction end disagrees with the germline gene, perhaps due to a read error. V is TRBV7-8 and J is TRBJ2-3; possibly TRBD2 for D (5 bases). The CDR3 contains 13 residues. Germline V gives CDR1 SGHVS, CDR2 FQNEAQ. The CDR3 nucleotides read TGTGCCAGCAGGGACGCGGGCACAGATACGCCGCATTTT. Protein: CASRDAGTDTPHF.

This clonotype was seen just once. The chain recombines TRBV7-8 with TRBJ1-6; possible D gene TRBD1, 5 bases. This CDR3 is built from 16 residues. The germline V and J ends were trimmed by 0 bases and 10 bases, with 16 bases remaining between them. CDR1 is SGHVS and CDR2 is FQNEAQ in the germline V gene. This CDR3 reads CASSLAGRGSGSPLHF. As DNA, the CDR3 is TGTGCCAGCAGCTTAGCGGGGCGGGGATCAGGCTCACCCCTCCACTTT.

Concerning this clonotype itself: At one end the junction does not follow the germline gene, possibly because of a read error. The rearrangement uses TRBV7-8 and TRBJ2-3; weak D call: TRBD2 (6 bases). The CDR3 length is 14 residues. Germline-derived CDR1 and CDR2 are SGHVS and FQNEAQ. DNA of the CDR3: TGTGCCAGCAGCTTTCCGGGAGACGGCACAGCCCTTCCCTTT. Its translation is CASSFPGDGTALPF.

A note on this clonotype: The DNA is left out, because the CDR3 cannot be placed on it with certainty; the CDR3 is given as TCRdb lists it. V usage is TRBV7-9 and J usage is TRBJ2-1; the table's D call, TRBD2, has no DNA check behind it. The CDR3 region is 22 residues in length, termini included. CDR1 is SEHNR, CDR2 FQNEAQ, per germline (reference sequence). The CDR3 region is CDSSFYICRARDLRTADNEQFF.

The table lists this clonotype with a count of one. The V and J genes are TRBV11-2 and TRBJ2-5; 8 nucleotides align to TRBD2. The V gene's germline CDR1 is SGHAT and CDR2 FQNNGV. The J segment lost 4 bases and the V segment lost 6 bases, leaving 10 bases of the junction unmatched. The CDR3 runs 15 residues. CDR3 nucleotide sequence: TGTGCCAGCAGTTCAATCGGGAGGGGGGGAGAGACCCAGTACTTC. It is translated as CASSSIGRGGETQYF. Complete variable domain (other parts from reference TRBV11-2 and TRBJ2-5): EAGVAQSPRYKIIEKRQSVAFWCNPISGHATLYWYQQILGQGPKLLIQFQNNGVVDDSQLPKDRFSAERLKGVDSTLKIQPAKLEDSAVYLCASSSIGRGGETQYFGPGTRLLVL.

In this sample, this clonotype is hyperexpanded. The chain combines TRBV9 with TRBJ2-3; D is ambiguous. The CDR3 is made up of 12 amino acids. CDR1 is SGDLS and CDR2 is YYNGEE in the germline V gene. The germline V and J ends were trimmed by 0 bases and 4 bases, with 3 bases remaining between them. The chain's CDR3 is CASSVGSDTQYF. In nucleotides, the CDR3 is TGTGCCAGCAGCGTAGGGTCAGATACGCAGTATTTT.

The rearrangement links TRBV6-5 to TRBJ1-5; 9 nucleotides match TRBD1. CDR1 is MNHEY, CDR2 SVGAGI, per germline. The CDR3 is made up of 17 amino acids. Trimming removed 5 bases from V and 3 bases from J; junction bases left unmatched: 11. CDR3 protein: CASSGGTGNFDNQPQHF. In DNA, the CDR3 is TGTGCCAGCAGTGGAGGGACAGGGAATTTCGACAATCAGCCCCAGCATTTT.

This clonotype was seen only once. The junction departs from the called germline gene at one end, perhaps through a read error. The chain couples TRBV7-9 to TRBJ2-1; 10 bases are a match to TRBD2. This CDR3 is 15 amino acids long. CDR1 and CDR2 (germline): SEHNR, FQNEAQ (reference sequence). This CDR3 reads CASSIAGGADKRQFF. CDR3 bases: TGTGCCAGCAGCATAGCGGGAGGAGCCGACAAGCGGCAGTTCTTC.

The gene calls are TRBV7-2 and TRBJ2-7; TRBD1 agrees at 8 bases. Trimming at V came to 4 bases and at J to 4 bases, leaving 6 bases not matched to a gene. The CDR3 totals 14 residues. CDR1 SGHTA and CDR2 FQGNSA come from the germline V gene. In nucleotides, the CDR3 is TGTGCCAGCAGCTCCGCACAGGGGGGATACGAGCAGTACTTC. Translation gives CASSSAQGGYEQYF.

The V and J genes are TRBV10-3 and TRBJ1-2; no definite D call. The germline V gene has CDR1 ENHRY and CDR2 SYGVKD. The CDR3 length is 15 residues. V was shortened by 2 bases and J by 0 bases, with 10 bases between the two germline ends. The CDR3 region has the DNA TGTGCCATCAGTGAGATAGGGTATACTAACTATGGCTACACCTTC. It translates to CAISEIGYTNYGYTF.